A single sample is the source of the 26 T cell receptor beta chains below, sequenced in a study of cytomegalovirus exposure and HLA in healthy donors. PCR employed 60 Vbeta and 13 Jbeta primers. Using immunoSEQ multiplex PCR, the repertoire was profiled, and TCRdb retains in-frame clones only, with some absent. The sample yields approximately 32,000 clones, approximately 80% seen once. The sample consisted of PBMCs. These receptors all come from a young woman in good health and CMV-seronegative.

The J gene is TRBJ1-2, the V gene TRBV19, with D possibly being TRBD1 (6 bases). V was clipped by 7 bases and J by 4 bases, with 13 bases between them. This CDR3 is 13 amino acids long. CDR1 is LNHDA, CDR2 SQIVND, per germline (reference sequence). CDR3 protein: CASNRDTPYGYTF. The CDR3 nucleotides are TGTGCCAGTAATCGGGACACCCCCTATGGCTACACCTTC.

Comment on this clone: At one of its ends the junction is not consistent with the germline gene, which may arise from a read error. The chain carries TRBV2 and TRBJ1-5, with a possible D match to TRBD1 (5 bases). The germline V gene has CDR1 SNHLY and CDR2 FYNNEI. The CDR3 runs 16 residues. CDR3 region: CASSEMGGRSNQPQNF. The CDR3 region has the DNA TGTGCCAGCAGTGAAATGGGGGGTAGGAGCAATCAGCCCCAGAATTTT.

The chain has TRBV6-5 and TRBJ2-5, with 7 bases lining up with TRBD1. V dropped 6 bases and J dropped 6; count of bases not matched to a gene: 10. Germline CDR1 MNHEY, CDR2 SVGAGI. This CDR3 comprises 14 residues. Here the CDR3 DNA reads TGTGCCAGCAGCCCCGACAGGGTCAGGAAGACCCAGTACTTC. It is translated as CASSPDRVRKTQYF.

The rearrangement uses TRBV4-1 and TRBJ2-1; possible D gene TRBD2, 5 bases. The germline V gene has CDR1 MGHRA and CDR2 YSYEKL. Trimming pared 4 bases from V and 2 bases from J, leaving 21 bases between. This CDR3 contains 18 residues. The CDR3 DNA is TGCGCCAGCAGCCCGCGAGAGATGGGGAGTCTTACCTACAATGAGCAGTTCTTC. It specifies CASSPREMGSLTYNEQFF.

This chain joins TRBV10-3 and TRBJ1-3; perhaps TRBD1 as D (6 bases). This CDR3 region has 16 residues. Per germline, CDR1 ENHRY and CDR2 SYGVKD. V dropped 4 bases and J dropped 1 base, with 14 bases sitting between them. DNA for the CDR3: TGTGCCATCAGTGTTTCCGGGGGGGCTTCTGGAAACACCATATATTTT. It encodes CAISVSGGASGNTIYF.

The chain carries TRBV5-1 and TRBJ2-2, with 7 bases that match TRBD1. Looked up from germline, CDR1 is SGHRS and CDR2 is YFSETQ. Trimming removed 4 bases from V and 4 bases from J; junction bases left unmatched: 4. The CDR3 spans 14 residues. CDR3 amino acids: CASSTTGATGELFF. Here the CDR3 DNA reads TGCGCCAGCAGCACTACAGGGGCCACCGGGGAGCTGTTTTTT.

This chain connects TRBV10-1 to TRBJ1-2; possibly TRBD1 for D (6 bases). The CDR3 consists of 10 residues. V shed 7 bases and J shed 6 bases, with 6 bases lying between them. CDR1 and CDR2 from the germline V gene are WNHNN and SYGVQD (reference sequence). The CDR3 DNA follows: TGCGCCAGCAAGGGGGATGGCTACACCTTC. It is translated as CASKGDGYTF.

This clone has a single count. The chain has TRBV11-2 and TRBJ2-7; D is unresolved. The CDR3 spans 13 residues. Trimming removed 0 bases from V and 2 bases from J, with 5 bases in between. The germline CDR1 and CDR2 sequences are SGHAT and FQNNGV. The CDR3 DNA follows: TGTGCCAGCAGCTTAGAGCTAGCCTACGAGCAGTACTTC. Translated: CASSLELAYEQYF.

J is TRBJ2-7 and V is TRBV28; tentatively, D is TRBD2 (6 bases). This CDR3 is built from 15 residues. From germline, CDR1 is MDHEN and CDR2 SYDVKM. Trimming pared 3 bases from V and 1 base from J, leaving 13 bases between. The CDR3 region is CASSFAGQASYEQYF. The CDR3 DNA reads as TGTGCCAGCAGTTTCGCGGGGCAGGCTTCCTACGAGCAGTACTTC.

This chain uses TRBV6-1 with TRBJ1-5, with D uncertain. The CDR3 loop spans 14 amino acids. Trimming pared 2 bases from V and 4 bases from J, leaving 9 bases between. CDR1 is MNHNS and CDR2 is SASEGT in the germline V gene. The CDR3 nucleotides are TGTGCCAGCAGTGAACGTCCCACTAATCAGCCCCAGCATTTT. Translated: CASSERPTNQPQHF.

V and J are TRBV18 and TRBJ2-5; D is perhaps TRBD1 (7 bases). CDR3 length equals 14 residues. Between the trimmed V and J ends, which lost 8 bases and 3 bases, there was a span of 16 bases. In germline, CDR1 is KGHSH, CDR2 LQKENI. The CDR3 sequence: CASLSGGREETQYF. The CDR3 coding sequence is TGTGCCAGCCTCTCAGGGGGGCGGGAAGAGACCCAGTACTTC.

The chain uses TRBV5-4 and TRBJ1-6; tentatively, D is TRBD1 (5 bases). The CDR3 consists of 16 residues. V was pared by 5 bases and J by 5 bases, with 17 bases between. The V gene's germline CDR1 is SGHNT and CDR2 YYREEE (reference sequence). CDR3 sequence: CASSPRVAGDNSPLHF. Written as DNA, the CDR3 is TGTGCCAGCAGTCCGAGGGTGGCGGGGGATAATTCACCCCTCCACTTT.

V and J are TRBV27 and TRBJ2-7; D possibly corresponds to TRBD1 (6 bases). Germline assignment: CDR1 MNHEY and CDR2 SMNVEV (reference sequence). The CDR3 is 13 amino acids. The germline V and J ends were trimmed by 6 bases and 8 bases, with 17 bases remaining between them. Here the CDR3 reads CASSRDTRVQQYF. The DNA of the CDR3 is TGTGCCAGCAGCAGGGACACCCGTGTTCAGCAGTACTTC.

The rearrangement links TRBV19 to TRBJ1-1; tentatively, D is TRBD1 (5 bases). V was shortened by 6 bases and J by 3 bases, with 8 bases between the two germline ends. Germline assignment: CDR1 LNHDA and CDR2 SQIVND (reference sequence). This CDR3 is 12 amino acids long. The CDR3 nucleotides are TGTGCCAGTAGGGGGCGATACACTGAAGCTTTCTTT. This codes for CASRGRYTEAFF.

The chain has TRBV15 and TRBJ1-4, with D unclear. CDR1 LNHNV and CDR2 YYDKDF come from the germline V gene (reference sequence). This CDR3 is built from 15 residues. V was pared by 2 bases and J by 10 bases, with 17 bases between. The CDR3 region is CATSRSSGREAKLFF. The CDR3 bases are TGTGCCACCAGCAGATCGTCCGGAAGGGAGGCAAAACTGTTTTTT.

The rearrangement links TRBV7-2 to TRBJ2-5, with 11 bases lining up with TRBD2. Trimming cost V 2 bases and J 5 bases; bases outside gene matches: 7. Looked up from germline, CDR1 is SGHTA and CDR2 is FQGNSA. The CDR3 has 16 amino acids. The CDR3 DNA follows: TGTGCCAGCAGCTTACAACTAGCGGGGGCCGGGGAGACCCAGTACTTC. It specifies CASSLQLAGAGETQYF.

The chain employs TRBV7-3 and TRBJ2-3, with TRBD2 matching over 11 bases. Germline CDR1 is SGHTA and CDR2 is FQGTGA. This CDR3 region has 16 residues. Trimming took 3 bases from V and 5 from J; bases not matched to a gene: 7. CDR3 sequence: CASSLSLAGGGDTQYF. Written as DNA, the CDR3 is TGTGCCAGCAGCTTGAGTCTAGCGGGAGGCGGAGATACGCAGTATTTT.

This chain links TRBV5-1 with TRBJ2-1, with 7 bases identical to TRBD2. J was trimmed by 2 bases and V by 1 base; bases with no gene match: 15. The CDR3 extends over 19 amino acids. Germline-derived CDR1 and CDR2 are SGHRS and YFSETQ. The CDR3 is CASSLPRRELISTYNEQFF. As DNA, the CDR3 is TGCGCCAGCAGCTTGCCTCGGCGGGAGTTGATTTCCACCTACAATGAGCAGTTCTTC.

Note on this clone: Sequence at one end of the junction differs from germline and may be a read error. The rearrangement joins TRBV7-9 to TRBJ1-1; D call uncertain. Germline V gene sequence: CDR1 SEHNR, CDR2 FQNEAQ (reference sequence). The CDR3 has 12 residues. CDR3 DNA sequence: TGTTCCAGCAGCGTACTAGGGACTGAAGCTTTCTTT. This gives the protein CSSSVLGTEAFF.

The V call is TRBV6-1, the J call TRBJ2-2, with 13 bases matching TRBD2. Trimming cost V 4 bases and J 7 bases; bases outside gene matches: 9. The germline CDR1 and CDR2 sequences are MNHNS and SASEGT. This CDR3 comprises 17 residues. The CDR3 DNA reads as TGTGCCAGCAGTGGAACTAGCGGGAGGGCCTTTGGCGGGGAGCTGTTTTTT. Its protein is CASSGTSGRAFGGELFF.

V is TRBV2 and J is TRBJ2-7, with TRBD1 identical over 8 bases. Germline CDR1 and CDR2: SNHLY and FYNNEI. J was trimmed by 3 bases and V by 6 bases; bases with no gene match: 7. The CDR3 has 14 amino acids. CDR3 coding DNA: TGTGCCAGCAGGCGGACAGGGTCTATCTACGAGCAGTACTTC. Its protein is CASRRTGSIYEQYF. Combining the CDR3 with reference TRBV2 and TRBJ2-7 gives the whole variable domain EPEVTQTPSHQVTQMGQEVILRCVPISNHLYFYWYRQILGQKVEFLVSFYNNEISEKSEIFDDQFSVERPDGSNFTLKIRSTKLEDSAMYFCASRRTGSIYEQYFGPGTRLTVT.

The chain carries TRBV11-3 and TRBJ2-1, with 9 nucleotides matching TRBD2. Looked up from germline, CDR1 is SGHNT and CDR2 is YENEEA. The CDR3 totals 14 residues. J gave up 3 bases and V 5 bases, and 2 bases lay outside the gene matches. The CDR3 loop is CASSLSGSYNEQFF. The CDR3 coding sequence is TGTGCCAGCAGCCTTAGCGGGAGCTACAATGAGCAGTTCTTC.

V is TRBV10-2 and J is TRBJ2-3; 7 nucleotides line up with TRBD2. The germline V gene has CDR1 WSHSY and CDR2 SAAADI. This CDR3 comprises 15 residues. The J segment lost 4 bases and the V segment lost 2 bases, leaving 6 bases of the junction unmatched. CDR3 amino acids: CASSEGSGQADTQYF. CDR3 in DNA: TGCGCCAGCAGTGAGGGTAGCGGGCAGGCAGATACGCAGTATTTT.

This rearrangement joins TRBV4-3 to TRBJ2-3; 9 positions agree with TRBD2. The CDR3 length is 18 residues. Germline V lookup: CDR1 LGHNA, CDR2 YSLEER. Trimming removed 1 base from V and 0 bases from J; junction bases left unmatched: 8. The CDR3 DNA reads TGCGCCAGCAGCCAAGGAGCCGGGACTAGCACAAGCACAGATACGCAGTATTTT. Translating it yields CASSQGAGTSTSTDTQYF.

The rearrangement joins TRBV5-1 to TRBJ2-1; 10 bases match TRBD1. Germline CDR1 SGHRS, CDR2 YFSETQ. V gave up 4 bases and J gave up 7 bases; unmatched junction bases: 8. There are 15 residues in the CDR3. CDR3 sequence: CASSARDRGVNEQFF. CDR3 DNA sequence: TGCGCCAGCAGCGCCCGGGACAGGGGCGTAAATGAGCAGTTCTTC.

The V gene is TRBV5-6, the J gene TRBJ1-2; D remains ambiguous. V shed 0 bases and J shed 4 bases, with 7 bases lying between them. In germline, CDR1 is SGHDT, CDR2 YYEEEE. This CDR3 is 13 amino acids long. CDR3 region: CASSLGGSYGYTF. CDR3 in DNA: TGTGCCAGCAGCTTGGGAGGGAGCTATGGCTACACCTTC.